This T cell receptor (beta chain) was recorded in a study of OX40 agonist ivuxolimab in advanced cancers. Study-level information: Every 2 weeks, patients received ivuxolimab intravenously, dosed at 0.01 to 10 mg/kg. Participants, approximately 81% male, averaged roughly 60 years of age, ranging from 23 to 79. The study's findings and limits: Dose levels from 0.1 to 3.0 mg/kg saw CD4+ and CD8+ blood T cells expand clonally by week 6. CD8+ T cells showed, on average, more clonal expansion than CD4+ cells.

Profiled with immunoSEQ multiplex PCR; TCRdb holds only in-frame clones, not every one. This sample has about 79,000 clones; around 90% occur once, and the top ten carry 0.33%. Worth noting for this clone: Its specificity is unknown.

V lost 0 bases, J lost 0 bases, and 10 bases stayed unmatched. The germline V gene has CDR1 MGHRA and CDR2 YSYEKL. This CDR3 is 20 amino acids long. The receptor was derived from an adult with an advanced solid tumor such as melanoma, head and neck, liver or kidney cancer. The sample consisted of CD4+ or CD8+ T cells sorted from blood, taken in a trial of the OX40 agonist ivuxolimab. J is TRBJ2-2 and V is TRBV4-1; 10 bases agree with TRBD2. The CDR3 reads CASSQDGSLAGVANTGELFF. The CDR3, as DNA: TGCGCCAGCAGCCAAGATGGGTCCCTAGCGGGGGTAGCGAACACCGGGGAGCTGTTTTTT.